The 27 T cell receptor beta chains below were found in one sample sequenced in a study of T cells expressing NK-cell markers. Using the 5' RACE reads, TCRdb records one entry per CDR3 protein without DNA. The sample's table shows about 550,000 distinct CDR3 sequences. Sequences were obtained from blood T cells: a sorted CD56 or NKG2C T cell subset, CD4+ or CD8+ T cells, or bulk PBMC T cells (not recorded which). The source is a man between 18 and 29 years old in good health.

The rearrangement uses TRBV27 and TRBJ2-1; TCRdb returns TRBD1, unconfirmable since there is no DNA. The CDR3 has 12 residues. Germline loops: CDR1 MNHEY, CDR2 SMNVEV (reference sequence). This CDR3 is CASSLLGDEQFF.

The chain combines TRBV20-1 with TRBJ2-1; absent DNA, TCRdb's TRBD2 call cannot be checked. The germline CDR1 and CDR2 sequences are DFQATT and SNEGSKA (reference sequence). The CDR3 totals 18 residues. This CDR3 is CSARVRYGGRRVDNEQFF.

CDR3 sequence: CASSQFPGLAKETQYF. This chain joins TRBV4-1 and TRBJ2-5; TCRdb calls TRBD2, which cannot be checked without DNA. This CDR3 has 16 residues. Looked up from germline, CDR1 is MGHRA and CDR2 is YSYEKL.

The chain links TRBV7-2 to TRBJ1-5; TCRdb's D gene call, TRBD1, goes unchecked for lack of DNA. CDR3 length: 14 residues. Germline V gene data show CDR1 as SGHTA and CDR2 as FQGNSA. CDR3 loop: CASSGQGGDQPQHF.

The chain is built from TRBV7-6 and TRBJ2-1. The CDR3 has 12 residues. Germline loops: CDR1 SGHVS, CDR2 FNYEAQ. The CDR3 here is CASSLALGLQFF. Full variable domain (missing parts from reference TRBV7-6 and TRBJ2-1): GAGVSQSPRYKVTKRGQDVALRCDPISGHVSLYWYRQALGQGPEFLTYFNYEAQQDKSGLPNDRFSAERPEGSISTLTIQRTEQRDSAMYRCASSLALGLQFFGPGTRLTVL.

The chain has TRBV4-3 and TRBJ2-7; TCRdb outputs TRBD2, but without DNA this stays unchecked. There are 13 residues in the CDR3. The germline gives CDR1 LGHNA, CDR2 YSLEER. Here the CDR3 reads CASSPTEGYEQYF.

This chain joins TRBV6-5 and TRBJ1-1; the D call of TRBD1 rests on TCRdb alone, since no DNA is present to check it. The germline gives CDR1 MNHEY, CDR2 SVGAGI. This CDR3 comprises 16 residues. The CDR3 spells CASSYRGGPWGTEAFF.

V is TRBV7-9 and J is TRBJ2-1; there is no DNA to check the TCRdb D call of TRBD2. Germline V CDR1 and CDR2: SEHNR, FQNEAQ (reference sequence). This CDR3 has 17 amino acids. CDR3 amino acids: CASSYKPGLAGYNEQFF.

This chain connects TRBV4-2 to TRBJ1-3. Germline V CDR1 and CDR2: LGHNA, YNFKEQ. The CDR3 length is 16 residues. The CDR3 is CASSQAHRESGNTIYF.

This chain links TRBV20-1 with TRBJ2-1. The CDR3 consists of 16 residues. Germline CDR1 is DFQATT and CDR2 is SNEGSKA (reference sequence). This chain's CDR3 is CSARDEERESYNEQFF.

Here the CDR3 reads CASRFRFYQTDTQYF. This sequence joins TRBV5-1 and TRBJ2-3. CDR1 and CDR2 from the germline V gene are SGHRS and YFSETQ. The CDR3 has 15 residues. Drawing the rest from reference TRBV5-1 and TRBJ2-3, the complete variable domain is KAGVTQTPRYLIKTRGQQVTLSCSPISGHRSVSWYQQTPGQGLQFLFEYFSETQRNKGNFPGRFSGRQFSNSRSEMNVSTLELGDSALYLCASRFRFYQTDTQYFGPGTRLTVL.

The chain links TRBV7-9 to TRBJ1-1; without DNA, the TCRdb call of TRBD1 cannot be checked. The CDR3 runs 15 residues. CDR1 is SEHNR, CDR2 FQNEAQ, per germline (reference sequence). The CDR3 sequence: CASSPPRGSNTEAFF.

The V call is TRBV20-1, the J call TRBJ2-5; TCRdb's assignment of TRBD2 cannot be checked, as there is no DNA. The germline gives CDR1 DFQATT, CDR2 SNEGSKA (reference sequence). The CDR3 is made up of 13 amino acids. The CDR3 protein is CSAHWDGRETQYF.

The chain has TRBV5-6 and TRBJ2-5; TCRdb picks TRBD1, but there is no DNA to check that call. Germline V gene data show CDR1 as SGHDT and CDR2 as YYEEEE. This CDR3 spans 14 amino acids. CDR3 loop: CASSLNTGQETQYF.

The chain couples TRBV25-1 to TRBJ1-1. Germline V gene lookup returns CDR1 MGHDK and CDR2 SYGVNS. The CDR3 spans 15 residues. This chain's CDR3 is CASSSSVWINTEAFF.

The rearrangement uses TRBV5-1 and TRBJ2-1; TCRdb calls TRBD2, which cannot be checked without DNA. Looked up from germline, CDR1 is SGHRS and CDR2 is YFSETQ. The CDR3 is made up of 16 amino acids. CDR3: CASSLLTSDIPRGQFF. Filled out from reference TRBV5-1 and TRBJ2-1, the complete variable domain reads KAGVTQTPRYLIKTRGQQVTLSCSPISGHRSVSWYQQTPGQGLQFLFEYFSETQRNKGNFPGRFSGRQFSNSRSEMNVSTLELGDSALYLCASSLLTSDIPRGQFFGPGTRLTVL.

This chain uses TRBV27 with TRBJ1-1. Per germline, CDR1 MNHEY and CDR2 SMNVEV (reference sequence). This CDR3 contains 15 residues. The CDR3 region is CASSLGPGGGTEAFF.

The chain links TRBV5-1 to TRBJ2-1; the TCRdb call, TRBD2, lacks DNA for checking. The CDR3 sequence is 16 residues long. CDR1 is SGHRS and CDR2 is YFSETQ in the germline V gene. CDR3 region: CASSYHQGRRGEEQFF.

This chain connects TRBV10-3 to TRBJ2-1. CDR3 length: 14 residues. CDR1 and CDR2 (germline): ENHRY, SYGVKD. CDR3 residues: CAISVLGTYNEQFF.

The chain carries TRBV4-2 and TRBJ2-5; the TCRdb call, TRBD2, lacks DNA for checking. CDR1 is LGHNA, CDR2 YNFKEQ, per germline. This CDR3 is 16 amino acids long. Here the CDR3 reads CASSPTRDSRGATQYF.

The genes are TRBV12-3 or TRBV12-4 and TRBJ2-4; TCRdb returns TRBD2, unconfirmable since there is no DNA. The CDR3 contains 13 residues. The CDR3 loop is CASSFREGRIQYF.

The chain employs TRBV7-3 and TRBJ2-2; the D call from TCRdb, TRBD2, cannot be confirmed without DNA. The CDR3 runs 17 residues. Germline loops: CDR1 SGHTA, CDR2 FQGTGA. The CDR3: CASSLTPSGRLTGELFF.

This sequence joins TRBV29-1 and TRBJ1-2; without DNA, the TCRdb call of TRBD1 cannot be checked. The CDR3 runs to 12 residues. Looked up from germline, CDR1 is SQVTM and CDR2 is ANQGSEA. The CDR3 region is CSVETGGYGYTF.

The chain carries TRBV29-1 and TRBJ1-1; TCRdb proposes TRBD1, but this gene call is untestable without DNA. The CDR3 loop spans 14 amino acids. Germline-derived CDR1 and CDR2 are SQVTM and ANQGSEA. The CDR3: CSVSPGHQNTEAFF.

This chain joins TRBV12-3 or TRBV12-4 and TRBJ2-1; absent DNA, TCRdb's TRBD1 call cannot be checked. The CDR3 length is 16 residues. The CDR3 sequence: CASSVNRGSSYNEQFF.

The J gene is TRBJ2-2, the V gene TRBV12-3 or TRBV12-4; TCRdb's D call of TRBD2 is untestable without DNA. This CDR3 region has 15 residues. The chain's CDR3 is CASRVLAGVAGELFF.

This chain connects TRBV12-3 or TRBV12-4 to TRBJ2-1; there is no DNA to check the TCRdb D call of TRBD2. The CDR3 has 15 residues. CDR3 loop: CASMAWLLDGNEQFF.